Following are 20 T cell receptor beta chains from one sample sequenced in a study of radiotherapy plus CTLA-4 blockade in lung cancer. Profiling relied on immunoSEQ multiplex PCR, and the TCRdb table lists in-frame clones only, not all of them. The sample records 80,000 to 100,000 clones, 65% to 85% being singletons. Specimen: peripheral blood, collected from a patient treated with radiotherapy plus ipilimumab. The source is a human donor with non-small cell lung cancer who had a partial response to radiotherapy plus ipilimumab. Some clones in this sample may be carry-over from other donors' samples.

The V and J genes are TRBV18 and TRBJ2-5; a possible D gene is TRBD1 (5 bases). The DNA end lines up better with TRBJ2-7; the J call may be wrong. The CDR3 covers 15 residues. CDR1 and CDR2 (germline): KGHSH, LQKENI. The CDR3 loop reads CASSPPTGPVDEQYF. The CDR3 DNA reads as TGTGCCAGCTCACCCCCCACAGGACCTGTGGACGAGCAGTACTTC.

This clone occurred once. V gene TRBV7-9 combines with J gene TRBJ1-5, with a tentative D call TRBD1 (5 bases). Trimming took 5 bases from V and 3 from J, leaving 8 bases between them. The V gene's germline CDR1 is SEHNR and CDR2 FQNEAQ (reference sequence). The CDR3 totals 13 residues. Here the CDR3 DNA reads TGTGCCAGCAGCGGGGCAGACAATCAGCCCCAGCATTTT. This codes for CASSGADNQPQHF.

The chain recombines TRBV16 with TRBJ2-1; D perhaps matches TRBD1 (6 bases). The CDR3 length is 13 residues. Germline V gives CDR1 KGHSY, CDR2 FQNENV. V was shortened by 5 bases and J by 5 bases, with 10 bases between the two germline ends. CDR3: CASSYGQNNEQFF. The CDR3 nucleotides read TGTGCCAGCAGCTACGGACAGAACAATGAGCAGTTCTTC.

This clone was recorded only once. The V gene is TRBV4-1, the J gene TRBJ2-7; D possibly corresponds to TRBD2 (5 bases). Germline lookup yields CDR1 MGHRA and CDR2 YSYEKL. The ends were cut back, 1 base at V and 3 bases at J, with 19 bases in the middle. CDR3 size: 17 residues. CDR3 sequence (DNA): TGCGCCAGCAGCCAAGCGCTGCAGGTAGCGACCGTCTACGAGCAGTACTTC. Its protein product is CASSQALQVATVYEQYF.

This sequence joins TRBV7-6 and TRBJ2-3, with D possibly TRBD2 on 7 matching bases. V was clipped by 2 bases and J by 2 bases, with 14 bases between them. The CDR3 spans 16 residues. Germline CDR1 and CDR2: SGHVS and FNYEAQ. For the CDR3, the DNA is TGTGCCAGCAGCTTACGGCGGGGGCAAAACACAGATACGCAGTATTTT. It codes for CASSLRRGQNTDTQYF.

This clone has ten or more counts. The chain is built from TRBV19 and TRBJ2-5, with a tentative D call TRBD1 (6 bases). The CDR3 totals 13 residues. V lost 4 bases, J lost 4 bases, and 10 bases lay in between. From germline, CDR1 is LNHDA and CDR2 SQIVND (reference sequence). For the CDR3, the DNA is TGTGCCAGTAGTACAACAGGGAGAGAGACCCAGTACTTC. This translates into CASSTTGRETQYF.

The rearrangement joins TRBV6-5 to TRBJ1-1; 8 bases map to TRBD1. The CDR3 totals 14 residues. V was pared by 6 bases and J by 1 base, with 4 bases of the junction left unmatched. The germline CDR1 and CDR2 sequences are MNHEY and SVGAGI. CDR3 loop: CASSYRGRNTEAFF. The CDR3 DNA is TGTGCCAGCAGCTACAGGGGGAGGAACACTGAAGCTTTCTTT.

J is TRBJ1-1 and V is TRBV12-5; TRBD1 might be the D (5 bases). This CDR3 is built from 14 residues. Germline V lookup: CDR1 LGHNT, CDR2 FRNRAP. V shed 0 bases and J shed 2 bases, with 7 bases lying between them. The CDR3 loop reads CASGLVQGNTEAFF. CDR3 DNA sequence: TGTGCTAGTGGTTTGGTCCAGGGAAACACTGAAGCTTTCTTT.

The rearrangement joins TRBV7-3 to TRBJ1-2; a weak D match, TRBD1 (6 bases). Germline-derived CDR1 and CDR2 are SGHTA and FQGTGA. The CDR3 totals 14 residues. V gave up 4 bases and J gave up 7 bases, with 16 bases separating them. The CDR3, as DNA: TGTGCCAGCAGCTCCCAAGGGACATTGGCTGGCTACACCTTC. Translated: CASSSQGTLAGYTF.

This chain joins TRBV19 and TRBJ1-5, with 10 bases identical to TRBD1. The CDR3 has 17 residues. Trimming at V came to 4 bases and at J to 0 bases, leaving 6 bases not matched to a gene. Germline-derived CDR1 and CDR2 are LNHDA and SQIVND (reference sequence). DNA of the CDR3: TGTGCCAGTAGTAGACAGGACAGGGGGTATAGCAATCAGCCCCAGCATTTT. The encoded protein is CASSRQDRGYSNQPQHF.

The chain uses TRBV18 and TRBJ1-2; D gene uncertain. V was clipped by 5 bases and J by 0 bases, with 13 bases between them. This CDR3 spans 15 amino acids. Germline values: CDR1 KGHSH, CDR2 LQKENI. CDR3 nucleotides: TGTGCCAGCTCATTACGGGAATCAACTAACTATGGCTACACCTTC. Its translation: CASSLRESTNYGYTF.

Ten or more counts support this clone. The V gene is TRBV10-3, the J gene TRBJ2-7, with TRBD1 identical over 11 bases. Germline V gives CDR1 ENHRY, CDR2 SYGVKD. V shed 5 bases, J shed 7 bases, and the junction held 7 bases outside the gene matches. The CDR3 loop spans 14 amino acids. The CDR3 reads CAISLGQGAREQYF. The CDR3, as DNA: TGTGCCATCAGTCTCGGACAGGGGGCTCGGGAGCAGTACTTC.

V is TRBV27 and J is TRBJ1-2; D is possibly TRBD1 (5 bases). There are 14 residues in the CDR3. Germline V CDR1 and CDR2: MNHEY, SMNVEV (reference sequence). Trimming pared 5 bases from V and 3 bases from J, leaving 13 bases between. The CDR3 loop reads CASSPRRGYYGYTF. CDR3 sequence (DNA): TGTGCCAGCAGTCCCCGGAGGGGCTACTATGGCTACACCTTC.

This clone was observed a handful of times. V and J are TRBV27 and TRBJ2-1; D may be TRBD2 (5 bases). The CDR3 extends over 15 amino acids. Trimming stripped 10 bases from V and 6 bases from J, with 22 bases between. CDR1 and CDR2 (germline): MNHEY, SMNVEV (reference sequence). This CDR3 reads CAMGSRGRVLNEQFF. The CDR3 DNA reads as TGTGCCATGGGATCCCGGGGTAGGGTCCTCAATGAGCAGTTCTTC.

The CDR3 loop is CASSLIGGFNNEQFF. CDR3 sequence (DNA): TGCGCCAGCAGCTTAATCGGGGGGTTCAACAATGAGCAGTTCTTC. The chain recombines TRBV5-1 with TRBJ2-1; 7 positions agree with TRBD2. This CDR3 region has 15 residues. Trimming removed 2 bases from V and 5 bases from J; junction bases left unmatched: 7. Germline V gene lookup returns CDR1 SGHRS and CDR2 YFSETQ. Full variable domain (rest looked up from reference TRBV5-1 and TRBJ2-1): KAGVTQTPRYLIKTRGQQVTLSCSPISGHRSVSWYQQTPGQGLQFLFEYFSETQRNKGNFPGRFSGRQFSNSRSEMNVSTLELGDSALYLCASSLIGGFNNEQFFGPGTRLTVL.

CDR3 coding DNA: TGTGCCAGCAGCCCCGGACAGGGGGCCAACTACGAGCAGTACTTC. Protein: CASSPGQGANYEQYF. The chain employs TRBV4-2 and TRBJ2-7, with 11 bases identical to TRBD1. With V trimmed by 4 bases and J by 3 bases, 5 bases remained unmatched. This CDR3 is built from 15 residues. Germline-derived CDR1 and CDR2 are LGHNA and YNFKEQ.

This clone was counted only a few times. Other DNA sequences within the sample encode an identical CDR3. The gene calls are TRBV19 and TRBJ2-2; 9 positions match TRBD1. The trim removed 4 bases at V and 5 bases at J, leaving 5 bases unmatched. This CDR3 has 15 residues. CDR1 LNHDA and CDR2 SQIVND come from the germline V gene (reference sequence). The DNA of the CDR3 is TGTGCCAGTAGTACGGGGACAGGGAAAACCGGGGAGCTGTTTTTT. It codes for CASSTGTGKTGELFF. The variable domain in full, with the rest retrieved from reference TRBV19 and TRBJ2-2, is DGGITQSPKYLFRKEGQNVTLSCEQNLNHDAMYWYRQDPGQGLRLIYYSQIVNDFQKGDIAEGYSVSREKKESFPLTVTSAQKNPTAFYLCASSTGTGKTGELFFGEGSRLTVL.

The rearrangement joins TRBV5-1 to TRBJ2-1; 13 nucleotides line up with TRBD2. Germline V gives CDR1 SGHRS, CDR2 YFSETQ. V lost 3 bases and J lost 9; bases outside the gene matches: 15. The CDR3 spans 18 residues. CDR3 amino acids: CASSYGLAGAPRGSEQFF. CDR3 bases: TGCGCCAGCAGCTATGGACTAGCGGGAGCCCCGAGGGGAAGTGAGCAGTTCTTC.

This clone was detected ten times or more. The rearrangement links TRBV6-4 to TRBJ1-3, with D perhaps matching TRBD1 (6 bases). The CDR3 length is 20 residues. The ends were cut back, 0 bases at V and 0 bases at J, with 21 bases in the middle. Germline V gene data show CDR1 as MRHNA and CDR2 as SNTAGT. In nucleotides, the CDR3 is TGTGCCAGCAGTGACTCGAACCGCTTACAGGGTCGAAGCTCTGGAAACACCATATATTTT. The encoded protein is CASSDSNRLQGRSSGNTIYF.

V gene TRBV9 combines with J gene TRBJ2-6; 7 bases are shared with TRBD2. The CDR3 extends over 18 amino acids. J lost 0 bases, V lost 0 bases, and 6 bases had no gene match. Germline-derived CDR1 and CDR2 are SGDLS and YYNGEE. CDR3 sequence reads: CASSVGPAGFSGANVLTF. Written as DNA, the CDR3 is TGTGCCAGCAGCGTAGGGCCAGCGGGATTCTCTGGGGCCAACGTCCTGACTTTC.